The 20 T cell receptor beta chains listed next were all sequenced from one sample in a study of blood T cells in healthy people across ages. PCR was performed a second time for about 7 to 11 cycles using a sample-barcoded 5' primer and a J-beta primer mix. TCRdb itself ran the 5' RACE reads through MiXCR, one entry per CDR3 protein. The sample lists 600,000 or so distinct CDR3 sequences; about 21% were seen once. Material for sequencing was blood. The receptor source for this set is a man between 65 and 85 years old in good health.

Only a few counts were recorded for this clonotype. The chain employs TRBV3-1 and TRBJ1-4; tentative D call: TRBD1 (6 bases). V was clipped by 0 bases and J by 8 bases, with 13 bases between them. There are 15 residues in the CDR3. Germline V lookup: CDR1 LGHDT, CDR2 YNNKEL (reference sequence). The CDR3 is CASSQEGGPTEKLFF. In DNA, the CDR3 is TGTGCCAGCAGCCAAGAAGGGGGGCCAACGGAAAAACTGTTTTTT.

This clonotype was detected many times. The gene calls are TRBV10-2 and TRBJ1-4, with TRBD1 as a possible D gene (5 bases). V lost 6 bases and J 5 bases, leaving 16 bases between the germline ends. This CDR3 is built from 15 residues. Looked up from germline, CDR1 is WSHSY and CDR2 is SAAADI. CDR3: CASSPAGAPNEKLFF. In nucleotides, the CDR3 is TGCGCCAGCAGCCCTGCCGGGGCCCCCAATGAAAAACTGTTTTTT.

This chain connects TRBV7-8 to TRBJ2-4; a weak D match, TRBD1 (5 bases). There are 13 residues in the CDR3. The V gene's germline CDR1 is SGHVS and CDR2 FQNEAQ. V lost 5 bases, J lost 4 bases, and 9 bases lay in between. The CDR3 spells CASSDRQKNIQYF. For the CDR3, the DNA is TGTGCCAGCAGCGATCGACAGAAAAACATTCAGTACTTC.

This clonotype was counted between two and nine times. V is TRBV6-2 or TRBV6-3 and J is TRBJ2-2; 8 bases are shared with TRBD2. Germline V gives CDR1 MNHEY, CDR2 SVGEGT. The CDR3 is 16 residues long. V was pared by 4 bases and J by 1 base, with 5 bases of the junction left unmatched. The CDR3 here is CASSSPLAGNTGELFF. The DNA for the CDR3 is TGTGCCAGCAGTTCGCCGCTAGCGGGGAACACCGGGGAGCTGTTTTTT.

The rearrangement uses TRBV3-1 and TRBJ2-7, with D uncertain. Germline CDR1 reads LGHDT; CDR2 reads YNNKEL (reference sequence). The CDR3 is 15 residues long. V was pared by 2 bases and J by 1 base, with 12 bases between. CDR3 residues: CASSQSRTTSYEQYF. Here the CDR3 DNA reads TGTGCCAGCAGCCAATCCCGAACGACTTCCTACGAGCAGTACTTC.

This chain joins TRBV7-8 and TRBJ2-1, with 7 bases matching TRBD2. Germline V gene data show CDR1 as SGHVS and CDR2 as FQNEAQ. CDR3 length: 16 amino acids. Unmatched junction bases numbered 12, after V lost 5 bases and J lost 5 bases. In DNA, the CDR3 is TGTGCCAGCAGCCGTAGAGGGGCGGGAGCGCACAATGAGCAGTTCTTC. Amino acid sequence: CASSRRGAGAHNEQFF.

This chain joins TRBV21-1 and TRBJ2-2; the DNA was not used to check the table's D call, TRBD2. TRBV21-1 corresponds to a pseudogene. The CDR3 has 17 amino acids. Written as DNA, the CDR3 is TGTGCCAGCAAGGATCTGTATTCGGGAGGGCGAACCGGGGAGCTGTTTTTT. Protein product: CASKDLYSGGRTGELFF.

This clonotype came up many times. This chain joins TRBV14 and TRBJ2-2, with TRBD1 identical over 8 bases. This CDR3 has 15 amino acids. The J segment lost 4 bases and the V segment lost 4 bases, leaving 5 bases of the junction unmatched. Germline assignment: CDR1 SGHDN and CDR2 FVKESK. Here the CDR3 DNA reads TGTGCCAGCAGCCCCGAGACAGGGGTCACCGGGGAGCTGTTTTTT. Protein sequence: CASSPETGVTGELFF.

This clonotype was counted only a few times. The V gene is TRBV5-1, the J gene TRBJ2-3, with D possibly TRBD1 on 5 matching bases. This CDR3 is 15 amino acids long. From germline, CDR1 is SGHRS and CDR2 YFSETQ. Between the trimmed V and J ends, which lost 3 bases and 1 base, there was a span of 12 bases. In DNA, the CDR3 is TGCGCCAGCAGCTACGGACAAGGCGGCACAGATACGCAGTATTTT. This codes for CASSYGQGGTDTQYF.

The CDR3 spells CASSTHPEAFF. The CDR3 DNA reads as TGTGCCAGCAGTACACACCCTGAAGCTTTCTTT. The rearrangement uses TRBV6-1 and TRBJ1-1, with D unclear. The CDR3 totals 11 residues. The germline CDR1 and CDR2 sequences are MNHNS and SASEGT. Trimming cost V 5 bases and J 6 bases, with 7 bases left between them.

The V call is TRBV6-5, the J call TRBJ2-3; D is tentatively TRBD1 or TRBD2 (5 bases each). Germline CDR1 MNHEY, CDR2 SVGAGI. CDR3 size: 14 residues. V lost 5 bases and J 1 base, leaving 10 bases between the germline ends. The DNA of the CDR3 is TGTGCCAGCAGTCGGGACCTTCGCACAGATACGCAGTATTTT. It specifies CASSRDLRTDTQYF.

A note on this clonotype: The junction departs from the called germline gene at one end, perhaps through a read error. The genes are TRBV2 and TRBJ2-3; 7 nucleotides agree with TRBD1. Looked up from germline, CDR1 is SNHLY and CDR2 is FYNNEI. The CDR3 contains 13 residues. CDR3 sequence: CASREDRADTQYF. CDR3 DNA sequence: TGTGCCAGCAGGGAAGACAGGGCAGATACGCAGTATTTT.

This clonotype was detected a few times. This chain links TRBV12-3 or TRBV12-4 with TRBJ2-2; maybe TRBD1 (6 bases). Trimming took 5 bases from V and 0 from J, leaving 10 bases between them. This CDR3 region has 15 residues. For the CDR3, the DNA is TGTGCCAGCAGTGTGAGGACAGCGAACACCGGGGAGCTGTTTTTT. It yields the protein CASSVRTANTGELFF.

This clonotype was detected a few times. The genes are TRBV5-1 and TRBJ2-7, with a possible D match to TRBD1 (5 bases). Trimming took off 2 bases at V and 2 bases at J, with 8 bases between the two ends. The CDR3 is 13 amino acids. Germline loops: CDR1 SGHRS, CDR2 YFSETQ. The CDR3 coding sequence is TGCGCCAGCAGCTTTTCACAGGCCTACGAGCAGTACTTC. Translating gives CASSFSQAYEQYF.

This clonotype was detected a few times. V gene TRBV7-2 combines with J gene TRBJ2-4; the D gene is possibly TRBD1 (6 bases). Germline values: CDR1 SGHTA, CDR2 FQGNSA. Trimming stripped 0 bases from V and 9 bases from J, with 15 bases between. There are 15 residues in the CDR3. CDR3 sequence: CASSLASGESGIQYF. The DNA for the CDR3 is TGTGCCAGCAGCTTAGCTTCAGGGGAAAGCGGCATTCAGTACTTC.

This clonotype appeared a few times. V and J are TRBV18 and TRBJ2-1; D possibly corresponds to TRBD2 (5 bases). This CDR3 is 14 amino acids long. The V gene lost 3 bases and the J gene lost 6 bases, with 12 bases spanning the gap. Per germline, CDR1 KGHSH and CDR2 LQKENI. In nucleotides, the CDR3 is TGTGCCAGCTCACCTACTAGATTTGGCAATGAGCAGTTCTTC. Residues: CASSPTRFGNEQFF.

This chain uses TRBV28 with TRBJ1-1; no clear D gene. The CDR3 sequence is 12 residues long. From germline, CDR1 is MDHEN and CDR2 SYDVKM. V shed 0 bases and J shed 3 bases, with 2 bases lying between them. The CDR3 sequence is CASSLWHTEAFF. The CDR3 bases are TGTGCCAGCAGTTTATGGCACACTGAAGCTTTCTTT. Using reference TRBV28 and TRBJ1-1 for the parts outside the CDR3, the full variable domain is DVKVTQSSRYLVKRTGEKVFLECVQDMDHENMFWYRQDPGLGLRLIYFSYDVKMKEKGDIPEGYSVSREKKERFSLILESASTNQTSMYLCASSLWHTEAFFGQGTRLTVV.

For this clonotype: Mismatch with germline at one junction end may stem from a read error. The V gene is TRBV30, the J gene TRBJ1-2; 8 bases are a match to TRBD1. This CDR3 contains 13 residues. Germline assignment: CDR1 GTSNPN and CDR2 SVGIG (reference sequence). For the CDR3, the DNA is TGTGCCTGGAACCAGGGGGCCAACTATGACTACACCTTC. It translates to CAWNQGANYDYTF.

There are a few counts of this clonotype. V usage is TRBV28 and J usage is TRBJ2-5, with 7 bases identical to TRBD1. This CDR3 has 12 amino acids. V was clipped by 6 bases and J by 6 bases; unmatched bases: 4. CDR1 and CDR2 (germline): MDHEN, SYDVKM. In DNA form, the CDR3 reads TGTGCCAGCAGAGGGACAGCCCAGACCCAGTACTTC. Encoded protein: CASRGTAQTQYF.

The rearrangement links TRBV20-1 to TRBJ1-2; D unclear. The length of the CDR3 is 12 residues. Germline V gene sequence: CDR1 DFQATT, CDR2 SNEGSKA (reference sequence). Trimming cost V 2 bases and J 4 bases, with 8 bases left between them. Here the CDR3 reads CSARFPGYGYTF. The DNA of the CDR3 is TGCAGTGCTAGATTCCCTGGCTATGGCTACACCTTC.